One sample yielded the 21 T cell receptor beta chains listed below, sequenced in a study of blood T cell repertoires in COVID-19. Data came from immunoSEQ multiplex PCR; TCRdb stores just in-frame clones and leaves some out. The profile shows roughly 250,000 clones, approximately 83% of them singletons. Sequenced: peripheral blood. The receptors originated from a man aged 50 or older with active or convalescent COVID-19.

In nucleotides, the CDR3 is TGTGCCATCAGTGAGCGGGGAGACACTGAAGCTTTCTTT. Residues: CAISERGDTEAFF. The chain recombines TRBV10-3 with TRBJ1-1; D not certain. V was trimmed by 2 bases and J by 3 bases, leaving 7 bases between them. The CDR3 has 13 amino acids. Looked up from germline, CDR1 is ENHRY and CDR2 is SYGVKD.

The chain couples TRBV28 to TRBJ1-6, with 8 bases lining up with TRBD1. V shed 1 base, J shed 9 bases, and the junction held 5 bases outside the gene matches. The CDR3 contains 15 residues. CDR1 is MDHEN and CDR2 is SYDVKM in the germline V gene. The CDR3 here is CASSLSGQVSSPLHF. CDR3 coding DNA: TGTGCCAGCAGTTTATCGGGACAGGTCTCTTCACCCCTCCACTTT. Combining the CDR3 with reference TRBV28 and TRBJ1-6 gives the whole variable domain DVKVTQSSRYLVKRTGEKVFLECVQDMDHENMFWYRQDPGLGLRLIYFSYDVKMKEKGDIPEGYSVSREKKERFSLILESASTNQTSMYLCASSLSGQVSSPLHFGNGTRLTVT.

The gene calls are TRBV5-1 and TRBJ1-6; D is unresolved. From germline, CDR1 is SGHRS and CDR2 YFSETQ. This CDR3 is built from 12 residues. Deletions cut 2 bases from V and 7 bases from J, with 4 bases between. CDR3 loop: CASSLENSPLHF. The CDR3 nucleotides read TGCGCCAGCAGCTTAGAGAATTCACCCCTCCACTTT.

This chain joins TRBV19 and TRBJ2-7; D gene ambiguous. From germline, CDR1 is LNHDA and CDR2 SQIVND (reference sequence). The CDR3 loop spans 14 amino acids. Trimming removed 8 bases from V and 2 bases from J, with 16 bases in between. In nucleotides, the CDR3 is TGTGCCAGTGTCCCTCTTCGAGAGACCTACGAGCAGTACTTC. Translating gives CASVPLRETYEQYF.

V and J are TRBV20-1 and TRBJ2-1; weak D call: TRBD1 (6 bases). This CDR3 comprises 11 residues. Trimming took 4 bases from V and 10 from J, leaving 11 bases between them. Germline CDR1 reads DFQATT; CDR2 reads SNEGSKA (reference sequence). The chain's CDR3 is CSAKSGVEQFF. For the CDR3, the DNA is TGCAGTGCTAAATCAGGGGTCGAGCAGTTCTTC.

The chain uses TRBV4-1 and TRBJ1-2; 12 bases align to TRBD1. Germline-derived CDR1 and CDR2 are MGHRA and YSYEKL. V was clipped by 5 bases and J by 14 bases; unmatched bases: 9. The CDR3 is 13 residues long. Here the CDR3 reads CASSKRDRGLFTF. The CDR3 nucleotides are TGCGCCAGCAGCAAACGGGACAGGGGGCTATTTACCTTC.

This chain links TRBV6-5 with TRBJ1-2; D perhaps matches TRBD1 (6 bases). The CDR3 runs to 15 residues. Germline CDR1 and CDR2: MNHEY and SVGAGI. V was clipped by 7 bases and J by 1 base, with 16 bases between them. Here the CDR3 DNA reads TGTGCCAGCAACCCGACAGGACCGAATAACTATGGCTACACCTTC. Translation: CASNPTGPNNYGYTF.

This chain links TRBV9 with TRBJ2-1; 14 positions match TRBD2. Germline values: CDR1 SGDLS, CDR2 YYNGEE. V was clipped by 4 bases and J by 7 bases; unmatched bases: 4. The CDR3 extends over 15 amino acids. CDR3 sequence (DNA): TGTGCCAGCAGCTCCCGGACTAGCGGGGGGAATGAGCAGTTCTTC. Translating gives CASSSRTSGGNEQFF.

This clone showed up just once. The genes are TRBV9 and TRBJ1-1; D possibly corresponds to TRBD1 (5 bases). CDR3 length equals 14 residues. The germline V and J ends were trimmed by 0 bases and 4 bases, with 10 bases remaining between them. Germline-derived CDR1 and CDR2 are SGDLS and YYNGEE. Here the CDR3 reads CASSVGRVGTEAFF. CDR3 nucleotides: TGTGCCAGCAGCGTAGGCAGGGTGGGCACTGAAGCTTTCTTT.

The CDR3, as DNA: TGTGCCAGCAGTGCTTTTCGGGAAGGGAGGTCCTACAATGAGCAGTTCTTC. This encodes CASSAFREGRSYNEQFF. This chain connects TRBV28 to TRBJ2-1; D might be TRBD2 (6 bases). V was trimmed by 5 bases and J by 1 base, leaving 18 bases between them. The CDR3 is 17 residues long. Germline V gene data show CDR1 as MDHEN and CDR2 as SYDVKM.

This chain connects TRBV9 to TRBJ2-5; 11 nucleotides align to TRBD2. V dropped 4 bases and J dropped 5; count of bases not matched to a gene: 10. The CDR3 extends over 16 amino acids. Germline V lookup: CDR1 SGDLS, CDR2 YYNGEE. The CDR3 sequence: CASSPLAGGLGETQYF. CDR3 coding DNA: TGTGCCAGCAGCCCATTAGCGGGGGGGCTAGGGGAGACCCAGTACTTC.

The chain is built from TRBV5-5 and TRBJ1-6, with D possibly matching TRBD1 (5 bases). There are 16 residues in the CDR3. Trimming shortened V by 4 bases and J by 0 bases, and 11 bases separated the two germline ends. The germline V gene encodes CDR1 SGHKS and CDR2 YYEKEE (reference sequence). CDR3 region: CASSRDFRSYNSPLHF. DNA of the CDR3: TGTGCCAGCAGCAGGGACTTTCGCTCCTATAATTCACCCCTCCACTTT.

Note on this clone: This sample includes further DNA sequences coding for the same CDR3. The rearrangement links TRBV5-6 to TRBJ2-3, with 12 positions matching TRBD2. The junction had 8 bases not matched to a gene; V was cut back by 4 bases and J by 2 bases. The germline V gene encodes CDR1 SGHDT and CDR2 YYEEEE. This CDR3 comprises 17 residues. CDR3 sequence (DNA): TGTGCCAGCAGCCGTAGACTAGCGGGGGACCTCACAGATACGCAGTATTTT. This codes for CASSRRLAGDLTDTQYF.

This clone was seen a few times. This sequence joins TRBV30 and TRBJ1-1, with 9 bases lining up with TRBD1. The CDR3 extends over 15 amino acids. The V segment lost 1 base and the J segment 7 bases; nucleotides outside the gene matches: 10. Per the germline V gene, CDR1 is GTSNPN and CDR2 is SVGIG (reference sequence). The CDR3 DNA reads TGTGCCTGGAGTGGGACAGGGGCCCGCGGGGGTGAAGCTTTCTTT. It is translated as CAWSGTGARGGEAFF.

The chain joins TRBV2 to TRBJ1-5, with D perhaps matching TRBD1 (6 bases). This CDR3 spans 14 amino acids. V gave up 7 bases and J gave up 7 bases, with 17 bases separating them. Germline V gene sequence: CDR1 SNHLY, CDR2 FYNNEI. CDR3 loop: CASTGGAPGQPQHF. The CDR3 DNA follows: TGTGCCAGCACCGGGGGGGCCCCCGGGCAGCCCCAGCATTTT.

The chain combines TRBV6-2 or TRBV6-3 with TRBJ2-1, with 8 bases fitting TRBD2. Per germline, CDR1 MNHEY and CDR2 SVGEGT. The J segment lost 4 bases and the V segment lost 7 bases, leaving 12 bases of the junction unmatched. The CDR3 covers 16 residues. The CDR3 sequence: CASTPRASGPYNEQFF. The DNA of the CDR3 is TGTGCCAGCACCCCCCGGGCTAGCGGGCCTTACAATGAGCAGTTCTTC.

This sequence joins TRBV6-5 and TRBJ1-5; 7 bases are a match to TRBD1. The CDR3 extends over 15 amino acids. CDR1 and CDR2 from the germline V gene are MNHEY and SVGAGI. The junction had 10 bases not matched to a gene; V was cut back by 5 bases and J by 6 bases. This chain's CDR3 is CASSPRGGGIQPQHF. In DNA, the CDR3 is TGTGCCAGCAGTCCTAGAGGGGGCGGAATTCAGCCCCAGCATTTT.

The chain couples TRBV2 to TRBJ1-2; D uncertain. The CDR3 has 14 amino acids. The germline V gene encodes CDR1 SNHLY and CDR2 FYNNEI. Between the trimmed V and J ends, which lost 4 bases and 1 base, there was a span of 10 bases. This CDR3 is CASSVIADNYGYTF. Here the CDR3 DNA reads TGTGCCAGCAGTGTTATAGCAGATAACTATGGCTACACCTTC.

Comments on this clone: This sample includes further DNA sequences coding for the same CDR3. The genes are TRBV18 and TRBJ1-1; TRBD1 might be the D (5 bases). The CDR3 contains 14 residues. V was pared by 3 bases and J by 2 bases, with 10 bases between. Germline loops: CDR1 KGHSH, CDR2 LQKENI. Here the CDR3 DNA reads TGTGCCAGCTCACCTACGGGGACTAACACTGAAGCTTTCTTT. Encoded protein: CASSPTGTNTEAFF. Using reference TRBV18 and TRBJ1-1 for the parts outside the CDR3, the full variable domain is NAGVMQNPRHLVRRRGQEARLRCSPMKGHSHVYWYRQLPEEGLKFMVYLQKENIIDESGMPKERFSAEFPKEGPSILRIQQVVRGDSAAYFCASSPTGTNTEAFFGQGTRLTVV.

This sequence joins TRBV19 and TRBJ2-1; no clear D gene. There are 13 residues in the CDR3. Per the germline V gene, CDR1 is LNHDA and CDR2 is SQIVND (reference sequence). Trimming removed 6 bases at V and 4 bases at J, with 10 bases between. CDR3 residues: CASSLARYNEQFF. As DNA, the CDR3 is TGTGCCAGTAGCCTGGCCCGATACAATGAGCAGTTCTTC.

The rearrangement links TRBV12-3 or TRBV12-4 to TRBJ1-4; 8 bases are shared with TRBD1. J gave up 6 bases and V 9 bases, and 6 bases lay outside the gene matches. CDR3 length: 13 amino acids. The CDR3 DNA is TGTGCCAGTTATGGCAGGGGGCATGAAAAACTGTTTTTT. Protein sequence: CASYGRGHEKLFF.